This T cell receptor beta chain was recorded in a study of persistence of HIV-infected CD4 T cells. The libraries were made with immunoSEQ version 4 in survey mode. Only in-frame clones appear in the TCRdb table, and some are missing; sequencing was by immunoSEQ multiplex PCR. Altogether roughly 32,000 clones are present, roughly four fifths being singletons, with the ten largest covering over 15%. With regard to this clone: Its specificity is not known.

Cells were stimulated with overlapping HIV-1 Gag 15-mer peptides. Memory cells lacking CD40L and CD69 with high CD45RO were sorted. The sequence was obtained from an adult woman with HIV who was CMV-seropositive. The starting material was CD4+ T cells sorted from PBMCs after approximately 19-hour stimulation, obtained from a patient who received antiretroviral therapy.

CDR3 sequence reads: CASSILDFQPQHF. The CDR3, as DNA: TGTGCCAGCAGCATCCTGGATTTTCAGCCCCAGCATTTT. This sequence joins TRBV9 and TRBJ1-5; D uncertain. The V end lost 4 bases, the J end lost 6 bases, and 11 bases lay between the germline ends. This CDR3 has 13 residues. Germline CDR1 and CDR2: SGDLS and YYNGEE.